This T cell receptor beta chain was retrieved from a study of CD8 T cells in ankylosing spondylitis. Notes on the study in general: There were earlier reports of some motif variants in reactive arthritis synovial fluid and blood. A motif of 7 to 9 highly homologous TCR beta variants was seen as apparently characteristic of ankylosing spondylitis blood.

This clonotype was found a few times. Its antigen is still unknown. Germline CDR1 SGHTA, CDR2 FQGTGA. There are 14 residues in the CDR3. V gave up 6 bases and J gave up 10 bases; unmatched junction bases: 11. Quantitative 5'-RACE with molecular barcodes was used to make the TCR beta libraries. TCRdb re-called the 5' RACE reads through MiXCR, storing one row per CDR3 protein. This sample yields fewer than 400,000 distinct CDR3 sequences, of which 6.5% to 10% are seen a single time; roughly 15% belongs to the top ten. Input material: blood, either unsorted or a sorted T cell fraction (not recorded which). This receptor was obtained from a male donor with ankylosing spondylitis. The rearrangement uses TRBV7-3 and TRBJ2-1; 8 positions match TRBD2. This CDR3 reads CASSTGTRIGEQFF. CDR3 bases: TGTGCCAGCAGTACCGGGACTAGGATTGGCGAGCAGTTCTTC.